Below, 19 T cell receptor beta chains from the same sample are listed, as sequenced in a study of cytomegalovirus exposure and HLA in healthy donors. PCR amplification relied on 60 Vbeta primers (plus 13 Jbeta primers). Using immunoSEQ multiplex PCR, the repertoire was profiled, and TCRdb retains in-frame clones only, with some absent. Its table records around 130,000 clones. Sequencing was done on a sample of PBMCs. These receptors were obtained from a woman aged 40 to 49 in good health and CMV-seronegative.

The rearrangement joins TRBV28 to TRBJ1-2, with TRBD1 identical over 8 bases. V dropped 8 bases and J dropped 7; count of bases not matched to a gene: 9. The CDR3 spans 13 residues. Germline CDR1 reads MDHEN; CDR2 reads SYDVKM. The CDR3 region is CASVQGVWVGYTF. As DNA, the CDR3 is TGTGCCAGCGTACAGGGGGTTTGGGTTGGCTACACCTTC.

The chain uses TRBV5-6 and TRBJ2-7; weak D call: TRBD1 (6 bases). The CDR3 consists of 16 residues. V was clipped by 1 base and J by 4 bases, with 18 bases between them. The germline gives CDR1 SGHDT, CDR2 YYEEEE. The CDR3 is CASSLITQGIKYEQYF. Here the CDR3 DNA reads TGTGCCAGCAGCTTGATTACGCAGGGGATAAAATACGAGCAGTACTTC.

V and J are TRBV4-1 and TRBJ1-5, with 10 bases that match TRBD1. This CDR3 has 17 residues. The V gene end was trimmed by 4 bases and the J gene end by 1 base; junction bases not matched to a gene: 7. CDR1 MGHRA and CDR2 YSYEKL come from the germline V gene. Written as DNA, the CDR3 is TGCGCCAGCAGCCCCCCTCTGGGACAGGGGAGCAATCAGCCCCAGCATTTT. Protein sequence: CASSPPLGQGSNQPQHF.

V gene TRBV28 combines with J gene TRBJ1-6; tentatively, D is TRBD1 (6 bases). Germline values: CDR1 MDHEN, CDR2 SYDVKM. V was clipped by 8 bases and J by 6 bases, with 17 bases between them. This CDR3 has 15 residues. The CDR3 loop is CASRDRFGSNSPLHF. The CDR3 bases are TGTGCCAGCCGAGACAGGTTCGGAAGTAATTCACCCCTCCACTTT.

The chain has TRBV5-1 and TRBJ1-3; perhaps TRBD1 as D (6 bases). Trimming removed 1 base from V and 4 bases from J, with 12 bases in between. Germline V gene lookup returns CDR1 SGHRS and CDR2 YFSETQ. This CDR3 region has 15 residues. The DNA for the CDR3 is TGCGCCAGCAGCTTGCAGGGGAATCACGGAAACACCATATATTTT. Its protein product is CASSLQGNHGNTIYF.

This sequence joins TRBV5-4 and TRBJ1-2; a possible D gene is TRBD1 (5 bases). Trimming stripped 0 bases from V and 0 bases from J, with 9 bases between. The germline CDR1 and CDR2 sequences are SGHNT and YYREEE (reference sequence). There are 15 residues in the CDR3. CDR3 sequence (DNA): TGTGCCAGCAGCTTGGGGGGCGGAGCTAACTATGGCTACACCTTC. It codes for CASSLGGGANYGYTF.

The CDR3, as DNA: TGTGCCAGCAGCTTAGCCGCCCAGTCGTCCTCCTACGAGCAGTACTTC. Protein product: CASSLAAQSSSYEQYF. The V and J genes are TRBV7-9 and TRBJ2-7; D gene uncertain. Between the trimmed V and J ends, which lost 0 bases and 0 bases, there was a span of 12 bases. CDR3 size: 16 residues. The V gene's germline CDR1 is SEHNR and CDR2 FQNEAQ (reference sequence).

This chain uses TRBV4-1 with TRBJ2-5; the match to TRBD2 covers 7 bases. The CDR3 has 15 residues. Germline V gives CDR1 MGHRA, CDR2 YSYEKL. Trimming cost V 4 bases and J 1 base; bases outside gene matches: 6. The chain's CDR3 is CASSRLAATQETQYF. The CDR3 DNA reads as TGCGCCAGCAGCCGCCTAGCGGCCACCCAAGAGACCCAGTACTTC.

J is TRBJ1-1 and V is TRBV29-1; D unclear. Germline V gene data show CDR1 as SQVTM and CDR2 as ANQGSEA. Trimming removed 3 bases at V and 4 bases at J, with 3 bases between. The CDR3 runs to 10 residues. The CDR3 here is CSVDLTEAFF. In nucleotides, the CDR3 is TGCAGCGTTGATCTCACTGAAGCTTTCTTT.

The CDR3 coding sequence is TGTGCCAGCAGCCAAAGACAGAGGAACACTGAAGCTTTCTTT. Translating it yields CASSQRQRNTEAFF. The rearrangement joins TRBV7-2 to TRBJ1-1; TRBD1 is a possible D gene (5 bases). V gave up 5 bases and J gave up 1 base, with 11 bases separating them. This CDR3 spans 14 amino acids. Looked up from germline, CDR1 is SGHTA and CDR2 is FQGNSA.

This chain joins TRBV28 and TRBJ2-1, with D tentatively TRBD1 (6 bases). The CDR3 covers 14 residues. Germline lookup yields CDR1 MDHEN and CDR2 SYDVKM. Trimming removed 7 bases at V and 6 bases at J, with 16 bases between. The CDR3 protein is CASNTGSRANEQFF. For the CDR3, the DNA is TGTGCCAGCAATACAGGGTCTCGAGCCAATGAGCAGTTCTTC.

This chain joins TRBV2 and TRBJ2-3; maybe TRBD1 (6 bases). V was pared by 3 bases and J by 4 bases, with 14 bases between. Germline CDR1 and CDR2: SNHLY and FYNNEI. The CDR3 extends over 15 amino acids. CDR3 DNA sequence: TGTGCCAGCAGTGAGTCCAGGGGAATATCAGATACGCAGTATTTT. It is translated as CASSESRGISDTQYF.

V usage is TRBV27 and J usage is TRBJ2-1; 12 nucleotides line up with TRBD2. The CDR3 contains 17 residues. The V segment lost 6 bases and the J segment 0 bases; nucleotides outside the gene matches: 6. The germline gives CDR1 MNHEY, CDR2 SMNVEV (reference sequence). The CDR3 sequence: CASSPRTSGASYNEQFF. The CDR3 nucleotides are TGTGCCAGCAGCCCGAGGACTAGCGGGGCCTCCTACAATGAGCAGTTCTTC.

The chain carries TRBV6-5 and TRBJ1-1; tentatively, D is TRBD1 (6 bases). Trimming left V 2 bases short and J 5 bases short, with 12 bases between. The CDR3 loop spans 14 amino acids. Germline V gene lookup returns CDR1 MNHEY and CDR2 SVGAGI. The CDR3 region has the DNA TGTGCCAGCAGTTACGGGGGCTTGGGAACTGAAGCTTTCTTT. This sequence encodes CASSYGGLGTEAFF.

This chain connects TRBV5-1 to TRBJ1-6, with 9 positions matching TRBD1. This CDR3 is 18 amino acids long. Germline V gene lookup returns CDR1 SGHRS and CDR2 YFSETQ. J lost 10 bases, V lost 4 bases, and 18 bases had no gene match. CDR3 coding DNA: TGCGCCAGCAGCCCTGCTAATCGTAACAGGGGGCGTAGATCACCCCTCCACTTT. Its translation is CASSPANRNRGRRSPLHF. The entire variable domain, with the rest obtained from reference TRBV5-1 and TRBJ1-6, is as follows: KAGVTQTPRYLIKTRGQQVTLSCSPISGHRSVSWYQQTPGQGLQFLFEYFSETQRNKGNFPGRFSGRQFSNSRSEMNVSTLELGDSALYLCASSPANRNRGRRSPLHFGNGTRLTVT.

The rearrangement joins TRBV9 to TRBJ1-2; 7 bases map to TRBD1. CDR3 length: 15 residues. With 2 bases clipped from V and 5 bases from J, the junction kept 9 bases outside the gene matches. Germline V CDR1 and CDR2: SGDLS, YYNGEE. In DNA form, the CDR3 reads TGTGCCAGCAGCGTCTCCTCGACAGGGACTTATGGCTACACCTTC. The encoded protein is CASSVSSTGTYGYTF. The complete variable domain, with remaining parts taken from reference TRBV9 and TRBJ1-2, reads DSGVTQTPKHLITATGQRVTLRCSPRSGDLSVYWYQQSLDQGLQFLIQYYNGEERAKGNILERFSAQQFPDLHSELNLSSLELGDSALYFCASSVSSTGTYGYTFGSGTRLTVV.

This chain uses TRBV28 with TRBJ1-1; unclear D gene. The germline gives CDR1 MDHEN, CDR2 SYDVKM. CDR3 size: 10 residues. V was trimmed by 5 bases and J by 10 bases, leaving 8 bases between them. CDR3: CASSRQGAFF. Written as DNA, the CDR3 is TGTGCCAGCAGTAGACAAGGAGCTTTCTTT.

A word on this clone: Compared with germline, one end of the junction differs, possibly owing to a read error. The genes are TRBV6-5 and TRBJ1-3; no clear D gene. The CDR3 sequence is 14 residues long. From germline, CDR1 is MNHEY and CDR2 SVGAGI. CDR3 sequence (DNA): TGTGCCAGCAGATCCTATAACTCTGGAGACACCATATATTTT. Residues: CASRSYNSGDTIYF.

V and J are TRBV9 and TRBJ1-3; D is possibly TRBD1 (5 bases). Trimming left V 0 bases short and J 3 bases short, with 13 bases between. The length of the CDR3 is 16 residues. The V gene's germline CDR1 is SGDLS and CDR2 YYNGEE. DNA for the CDR3: TGTGCCAGCAGCGTAGCCCCCAGGGCTGATGGAAACACCATATATTTT. Translated, it gives CASSVAPRADGNTIYF.